Each of the 21 T cell receptor beta chains below was sequenced from the same sample in a study of blood T cells in healthy people across ages. A second roughly 6 to 12 cycle PCR used barcoded and J-beta primers. In TCRdb, the 5' RACE reads were re-called with MiXCR into one record per CDR3 protein. Here the sample spans around 1,100,000 distinct CDR3 sequences, 30% to 40% being singletons. Sequencing was carried out using blood. These receptor sequences come from a man between 18 and 35 years old in good health.

This clonotype was counted a few times. The rearrangement links TRBV6-2 or TRBV6-3 to TRBJ1-2; no reliable D call. Trimming left V 3 bases short and J 0 bases short, with 5 bases between. Germline V gene lookup returns CDR1 MNHEY and CDR2 SVGEGT. This CDR3 contains 13 residues. CDR3 residues: CASSYKTNYGYTF. The CDR3 DNA reads as TGTGCCAGCAGTTATAAAACTAACTATGGCTACACCTTC.

This clonotype was recorded a few times. V gene TRBV6-5 combines with J gene TRBJ1-1, with D possibly being TRBD1 (5 bases). In germline, CDR1 is MNHEY, CDR2 SVGAGI. V lost 4 bases, J lost 11 bases, and 17 bases lay in between. The CDR3 has 13 residues. CDR3 amino acids: CASSSPGDERAFF. The CDR3 DNA follows: TGTGCCAGCAGTTCCCCCGGGGACGAAAGGGCTTTCTTT.

The gene calls are TRBV30 and TRBJ2-5; 10 bases fit TRBD2. The CDR3 runs 14 residues. Germline V gene sequence: CDR1 GTSNPN, CDR2 SVGIG (reference sequence). With 3 bases clipped from V and 11 bases from J, the junction kept 12 bases outside the gene matches. In nucleotides, the CDR3 is TGTGCCTGGAGGACTAGCGGGCCCCTCCATGAGCAGTACTTC. Translating gives CAWRTSGPLHEQYF.

V gene TRBV7-3 combines with J gene TRBJ2-3; TRBD1 is a possible D gene (5 bases). The germline V gene encodes CDR1 SGHTA and CDR2 FQGTGA. The V and J ends lost 2 bases and 2 bases respectively, with 11 bases between them. This CDR3 spans 15 amino acids. The CDR3 is CASSLVVGPTDTQYF. In DNA, the CDR3 is TGTGCCAGCAGCTTAGTAGTGGGGCCCACAGATACGCAGTATTTT. Full variable domain (remainder filled in from reference TRBV7-3 and TRBJ2-3): GAGVSQTPSNKVTEKGKYVELRCDPISGHTALYWYRQSLGQGPEFLIYFQGTGAADDSGLPNDRFFAVRPEGSVSTLKIQRTERGDSAVYLCASSLVVGPTDTQYFGPGTRLTVL.

The rearrangement links TRBV6-2 or TRBV6-3 to TRBJ2-7; D not resolved. Germline lookup yields CDR1 MNHEY and CDR2 SVGEGT. V dropped 5 bases and J dropped 6 bases, with 20 bases sitting between them. The CDR3 covers 15 residues. The CDR3 DNA reads TGTGCCAGCAGTCCTCCGGCAGGATCCAAGGGCGAGCAGTACTTC. Its translation is CASSPPAGSKGEQYF.

This clonotype has just a few counts. This chain connects TRBV25-1 to TRBJ2-1, with 12 bases that match TRBD2. This CDR3 spans 17 amino acids. Looked up from germline, CDR1 is MGHDK and CDR2 is SYGVNS. The V and J ends lost 4 bases and 0 bases, in that order; junction bases with no gene match: 4. The CDR3 DNA sequence: TGTGCCAGCAGTGCGACTAGCGGGGGACCCTCCTACAATGAGCAGTTCTTC. This translates into CASSATSGGPSYNEQFF.

This chain uses TRBV6-2 or TRBV6-3 with TRBJ2-1; perhaps TRBD1 as D (5 bases). This CDR3 has 15 residues. Germline V gives CDR1 MNHEY, CDR2 SVGEGT. V dropped 7 bases and J dropped 6 bases, with 19 bases sitting between them. The CDR3 protein is CASNLRVSLPNEQFF. The CDR3 region has the DNA TGTGCCAGCAACCTCAGGGTATCACTCCCCAATGAGCAGTTCTTC.

The sample holds one count of this clonotype. The rearrangement links TRBV20-1 to TRBJ2-1; tentative D call: TRBD2 (7 bases). The CDR3 consists of 19 residues. The V end was cut by 1 base, the J end by 0 bases, with 22 bases between. From germline, CDR1 is DFQATT and CDR2 SNEGSKA (reference sequence). This chain's CDR3 is CSARGGGADALYSYNEQFF. The CDR3 DNA follows: TGCAGTGCTAGAGGGGGGGGGGCGGACGCTTTATACTCCTACAATGAGCAGTTCTTC.

The rearrangement joins TRBV27 to TRBJ1-2; D is unresolved. Germline V gives CDR1 MNHEY, CDR2 SMNVEV (reference sequence). V lost 2 bases and J 3 bases, leaving 13 bases between the germline ends. This CDR3 region has 15 residues. The CDR3 protein is CASSLGYPGHYGYTF. DNA for the CDR3: TGTGCCAGCAGTTTAGGCTATCCAGGTCACTATGGCTACACCTTC.

The CDR3: CSVTGVVGPYGYTF. Written as DNA, the CDR3 is TGCAGCGTTACAGGGGTGGTAGGGCCCTATGGCTACACCTTC. The V gene is TRBV29-1, the J gene TRBJ1-2, with 7 bases lining up with TRBD1. Germline V lookup: CDR1 SQVTM, CDR2 ANQGSEA. V was pared by 5 bases and J by 4 bases, with 10 bases of the junction left unmatched. The CDR3 consists of 14 residues.

V gene TRBV10-2 combines with J gene TRBJ1-2; 10 bases map to TRBD1. The trim removed 7 bases at V and 7 bases at J, leaving 9 bases unmatched. The V gene's germline CDR1 is WSHSY and CDR2 SAAADI. The CDR3 runs 14 residues. This chain's CDR3 is CASTTDRGFPGYTF. The DNA for the CDR3 is TGCGCCAGCACCACGGACAGGGGGTTTCCTGGCTACACCTTC.

This clonotype has only a few counts. The chain recombines TRBV2 with TRBJ1-4, with a possible D match to TRBD1 (5 bases). CDR3 size: 14 residues. Germline CDR1 and CDR2: SNHLY and FYNNEI. V dropped 2 bases and J dropped 8 bases, with 12 bases sitting between them. The CDR3 DNA sequence: TGTGCCAGCAGTGAATGGGGAGAGGGGGAAAAACTGTTTTTT. It yields the protein CASSEWGEGEKLFF. Looking up the rest from reference TRBV2 and TRBJ1-4 gives the full variable domain: EPEVTQTPSHQVTQMGQEVILRCVPISNHLYFYWYRQILGQKVEFLVSFYNNEISEKSEIFDDQFSVERPDGSNFTLKIRSTKLEDSAMYFCASSEWGEGEKLFFGSGTQLSVL.

About this clonotype: Germline and junction disagree at one end, which may indicate a read error. J is TRBJ2-3 and V is TRBV20-1; tentatively, D is TRBD2 (7 bases). This CDR3 is built from 14 residues. The V gene's germline CDR1 is DFQATT and CDR2 SNEGSKA (reference sequence). DNA for the CDR3: TGCAGTGCCACAGGGAGGGAAAGCACAGATACGCAGTTTTTT. Translating gives CSATGRESTDTQFF.

The V and J genes are TRBV12-3 or TRBV12-4 and TRBJ2-3, with TRBD2 matching over 12 bases. The ends lost 4 bases at V and 2 bases at J; junction bases unmatched: 7. The length of the CDR3 is 17 residues. The CDR3 loop is CASSSLGLAGTTDTQYF. The CDR3 DNA sequence: TGTGCCAGCAGTTCCCTAGGACTAGCGGGGACCACAGATACGCAGTATTTT.

CDR3 nucleotides: TGTGCCAGCAGCTTAGGCTCTTCGAGGGATACGCAGTATTTT. Translated, it gives CASSLGSSRDTQYF. This chain links TRBV7-2 with TRBJ2-3; D not resolved. V was cut by 1 base and J by 6 bases, with 11 bases left in between. The germline gives CDR1 SGHTA, CDR2 FQGNSA. The CDR3 covers 14 residues.

This clonotype has just a few counts. V is TRBV27 and J is TRBJ1-2; TRBD1 might be the D (5 bases). Per germline, CDR1 MNHEY and CDR2 SMNVEV (reference sequence). The CDR3 extends over 16 amino acids. Trimming took off 6 bases at V and 0 bases at J, with 17 bases between the two ends. CDR3 in amino acids: CASSPRRDLANYGYTF. CDR3 DNA: TGTGCCAGCAGCCCCCGGCGGGACCTAGCTAACTATGGCTACACCTTC.

This clonotype showed up just a few times. This chain links TRBV12-5 with TRBJ2-1; 11 nucleotides line up with TRBD1. Germline V gives CDR1 LGHNT, CDR2 FRNRAP. With 3 bases clipped from V and 5 bases from J, the junction kept 6 bases outside the gene matches. The length of the CDR3 is 16 residues. The CDR3 loop reads CASGFLGQGANNEQFF. CDR3 nucleotides: TGTGCTAGTGGTTTTTTAGGACAGGGGGCAAACAATGAGCAGTTCTTC.

The rearrangement joins TRBV28 to TRBJ2-1; 10 bases align to TRBD2. Germline-derived CDR1 and CDR2 are MDHEN and SYDVKM. The junction had 8 bases not matched to a gene; V was cut back by 4 bases and J by 5 bases. The CDR3 spans 16 residues. The CDR3 DNA is TGTGCCAGCAGTTCCCGGACTAGCGGACTTAACAATGAGCAGTTCTTC. Its protein product is CASSSRTSGLNNEQFF.

This clonotype appeared many times. The V and J genes are TRBV18 and TRBJ1-1; a weak D match, TRBD1 (5 bases). Germline CDR1 KGHSH, CDR2 LQKENI. The CDR3 sequence is 15 residues long. V dropped 5 bases and J dropped 7 bases, with 20 bases sitting between them. CDR3 in DNA: TGTGCCAGCTCAACGAACCGCGGGGGAAATAATGAAGCTTTCTTT. It yields the protein CASSTNRGGNNEAFF.

This clonotype was observed once. The rearrangement joins TRBV29-1 to TRBJ2-3, with D perhaps TRBD2 (5 bases). The V gene's germline CDR1 is SQVTM and CDR2 ANQGSEA. Trimming cost V 4 bases and J 4 bases, with 12 bases left between them. The CDR3 consists of 13 residues. The CDR3 loop is CSVGGILADTQYF. In DNA, the CDR3 is TGCAGCGTTGGAGGGATACTCGCAGATACGCAGTATTTT.

The chain combines TRBV12-3 or TRBV12-4 with TRBJ1-3, with no clear D. This CDR3 has 13 residues. V was cut by 6 bases and J by 2 bases, with 8 bases left in between. This CDR3 reads CASRPNPGNTIYF. The DNA of the CDR3 is TGTGCCAGCAGGCCTAACCCTGGAAACACCATATATTTT.